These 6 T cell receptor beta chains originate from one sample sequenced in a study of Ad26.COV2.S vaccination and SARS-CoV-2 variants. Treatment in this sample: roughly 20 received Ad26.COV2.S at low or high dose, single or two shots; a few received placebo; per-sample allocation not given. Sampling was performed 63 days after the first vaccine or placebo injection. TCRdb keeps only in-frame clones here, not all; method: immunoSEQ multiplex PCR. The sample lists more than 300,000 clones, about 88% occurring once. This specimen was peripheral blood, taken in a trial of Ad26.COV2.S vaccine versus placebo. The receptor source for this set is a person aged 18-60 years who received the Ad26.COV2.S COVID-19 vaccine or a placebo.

The CDR3 DNA follows: TGCGCCAGCACAAACAGGGGGTTCTACAATGAGCAGTTCTTC. Protein: CASTNRGFYNEQFF. V gene TRBV5-1 combines with J gene TRBJ2-1, with 8 nucleotides matching TRBD1. This CDR3 region has 14 residues. CDR1 is SGHRS, CDR2 YFSETQ, per germline. Trimming removed 6 bases from V and 3 bases from J; junction bases left unmatched: 5.

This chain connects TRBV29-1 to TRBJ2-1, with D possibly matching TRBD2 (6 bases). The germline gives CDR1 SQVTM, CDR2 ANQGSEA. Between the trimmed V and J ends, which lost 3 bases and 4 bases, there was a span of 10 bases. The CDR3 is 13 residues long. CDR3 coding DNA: TGCAGCGTTGATAACGGGGGTTACAATGAGCAGTTCTTC. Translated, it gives CSVDNGGYNEQFF.

CDR3 amino acids: CASSFPQNTEAFF. CDR3 nucleotide sequence: TGTGCCAGCAGTTTCCCCCAGAACACTGAAGCTTTCTTT. This sequence joins TRBV28 and TRBJ1-1; D gene uncertain. The ends were cut back, 3 bases at V and 1 base at J, with 6 bases in the middle. Per germline, CDR1 MDHEN and CDR2 SYDVKM. This CDR3 is 13 amino acids long.

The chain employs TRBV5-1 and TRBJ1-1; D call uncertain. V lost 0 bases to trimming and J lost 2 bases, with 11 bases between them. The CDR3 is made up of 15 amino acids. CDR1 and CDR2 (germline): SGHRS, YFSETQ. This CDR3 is CASSLEGLINTEAFF. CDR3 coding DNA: TGCGCCAGCAGCTTGGAAGGACTGATAAACACTGAAGCTTTCTTT.

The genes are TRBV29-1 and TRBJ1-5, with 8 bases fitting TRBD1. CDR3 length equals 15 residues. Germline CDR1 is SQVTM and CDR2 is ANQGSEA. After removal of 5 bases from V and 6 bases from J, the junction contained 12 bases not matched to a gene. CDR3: CSVSLDRDGRQPQHF. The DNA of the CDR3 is TGCAGCGTTTCCCTGGACAGGGACGGGCGTCAGCCCCAGCATTTT.

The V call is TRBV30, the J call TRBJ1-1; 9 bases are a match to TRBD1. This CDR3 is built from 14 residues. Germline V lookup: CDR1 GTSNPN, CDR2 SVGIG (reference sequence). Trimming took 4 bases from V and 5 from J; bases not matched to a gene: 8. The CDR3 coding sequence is TGTGCCTGGACCGGGACAGGGAGGGAGACTGAAGCTTTCTTT. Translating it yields CAWTGTGRETEAFF.